What follows are 27 T cell receptor beta chains derived from one specimen sequenced in a study of T cells expressing NK-cell markers. TCRdb re-called the 5' RACE reads and catalogs CDR3 proteins one per entry, DNA excluded. The sample's table shows approximately 420,000 distinct CDR3 sequences. Specimen: blood T cells: a sorted CD56 or NKG2C T cell subset, CD4+ or CD8+ T cells, or bulk PBMC T cells (not recorded which). These receptors all stem from a woman aged 45-60 years in good health.

The rearrangement joins TRBV7-2 to TRBJ2-7. Germline CDR1 reads SGHTA; CDR2 reads FQGNSA. The CDR3 length is 16 residues. This chain's CDR3 is CASSLRSAGASYEQYF. The full variable domain, its missing parts supplied by reference TRBV7-2 and TRBJ2-7, is GAGVSQSPSNKVTEKGKDVELRCDPISGHTALYWYRQSLGQGLEFLIYFQGNSAPDKSGLPSDRFSAERTGGSVSTLTIQRTQQEDSAVYLCASSLRSAGASYEQYFGPGTRLTVT.

The rearrangement links TRBV11-3 to TRBJ2-1; TCRdb outputs TRBD1, but without DNA this stays unchecked. Germline CDR1 SGHNT, CDR2 YENEEA. The CDR3 is 16 amino acids. This CDR3 is CASSWQGSLGYNEQFF.

V gene TRBV12-3 or TRBV12-4 combines with J gene TRBJ1-5; TCRdb outputs TRBD1, but without DNA this stays unchecked. The CDR3 consists of 13 residues. This CDR3 is CASSLSRGAGKYF.

The V and J genes are TRBV20-1 and TRBJ2-3. The CDR3 is 14 residues long. Germline CDR1 DFQATT, CDR2 SNEGSKA (reference sequence). Here the CDR3 reads CSASPLAEWGTQYF.

CDR3 protein: CATSGSQGSYQPQHF. The V call is TRBV24-1, the J call TRBJ1-5; the D call of TRBD1 rests on TCRdb alone, since no DNA is present to check it. Germline lookup yields CDR1 KGHDR and CDR2 SFDVKD. The CDR3 is 15 residues long.

The chain's CDR3 is CASSPPGSLYEQYF. The genes are TRBV11-1 and TRBJ2-7; absent DNA, TCRdb's TRBD1 call cannot be checked. The CDR3 consists of 14 residues. The V gene's germline CDR1 is SGHAT and CDR2 FQDESV (reference sequence). The variable domain in full, with the rest retrieved from reference TRBV11-1 and TRBJ2-7, is EAEVAQSPRYKITEKSQAVAFWCDPISGHATLYWYRQILGQGPELLVQFQDESVVDDSQLPKDRFSAERLKGVDSTLKIQPAELGDSAMYLCASSPPGSLYEQYFGPGTRLTVT.

The chain has TRBV5-1 and TRBJ2-7; no DNA is available, so the TRBD2 call from TCRdb remains unchecked. CDR1 is SGHRS and CDR2 is YFSETQ in the germline V gene. CDR3 length: 14 amino acids. CDR3 loop: CASSLGTGVNEQYF.

CDR3 in amino acids: CASSQASTTDTQYF. The chain recombines TRBV4-1 with TRBJ2-3. The germline gives CDR1 MGHRA, CDR2 YSYEKL. This CDR3 contains 14 residues.

The gene calls are TRBV11-3 and TRBJ2-5; TCRdb's assignment of TRBD2 cannot be checked, as there is no DNA. This CDR3 is 15 amino acids long. Germline CDR1 SGHNT, CDR2 YENEEA. The CDR3 loop is CASSLDGDFGETQYF.

This chain links TRBV11-2 with TRBJ2-5; TCRdb lists TRBD1, though no DNA is available to test this call. In germline, CDR1 is SGHAT, CDR2 FQNNGV. The CDR3 consists of 15 residues. CDR3 region: CASSFQDNPGETQYF.

The rearrangement joins TRBV11-2 to TRBJ2-2; TCRdb lists TRBD1, though no DNA is available to test this call. The germline CDR1 and CDR2 sequences are SGHAT and FQNNGV. CDR3 length: 16 amino acids. CDR3 amino acids: CASSLWGQANTGELFF.

The chain has TRBV10-2 and TRBJ2-2; TCRdb's assignment of TRBD1 cannot be checked, as there is no DNA. In germline, CDR1 is WSHSY, CDR2 SAAADI. The CDR3 runs to 17 residues. CDR3 residues: CASSPSPVSMIFGELFF.

The rearrangement links TRBV5-1 to TRBJ1-4. The germline gives CDR1 SGHRS, CDR2 YFSETQ. The CDR3 totals 16 residues. The CDR3 is CASSWDPIATNEKLFF.

The rearrangement uses TRBV20-1 and TRBJ2-7. CDR1 is DFQATT and CDR2 is SNEGSKA in the germline V gene (reference sequence). CDR3 length: 14 amino acids. CDR3 sequence reads: CSARLSGSPYEQYF.

The V gene is TRBV11-2, the J gene TRBJ2-2; TCRdb proposes TRBD1, but this gene call is untestable without DNA. The CDR3 loop spans 15 amino acids. Germline V CDR1 and CDR2: SGHAT, FQNNGV. Here the CDR3 reads CASSSQGTNTGELFF. Drawing the rest from reference TRBV11-2 and TRBJ2-2, the complete variable domain is EAGVAQSPRYKIIEKRQSVAFWCNPISGHATLYWYQQILGQGPKLLIQFQNNGVVDDSQLPKDRFSAERLKGVDSTLKIQPAKLEDSAVYLCASSSQGTNTGELFFGEGSRLTVL.

The chain employs TRBV9 and TRBJ2-1; absent DNA, TCRdb's TRBD1 call cannot be checked. The CDR3 length is 14 residues. CDR1 and CDR2 from the germline V gene are SGDLS and YYNGEE. CDR3 protein: CASSVRQGLPEQFF.

This sequence joins TRBV5-1 and TRBJ2-1; TCRdb's D call of TRBD1 is untestable without DNA. CDR1 is SGHRS and CDR2 is YFSETQ in the germline V gene. The CDR3 length is 16 residues. The CDR3 loop reads CASQPPDQLSYNEQFF.

The rearrangement links TRBV28 to TRBJ2-2. This CDR3 comprises 15 residues. From germline, CDR1 is MDHEN and CDR2 SYDVKM. The chain's CDR3 is CASSQRQVNTGELFF.

The gene calls are TRBV9 and TRBJ2-1; the TCRdb call, TRBD2, lacks DNA for checking. The CDR3 is made up of 17 amino acids. Germline assignment: CDR1 SGDLS and CDR2 YYNGEE. CDR3 in amino acids: CASSAIYRTSGYNEQFF.

The chain carries TRBV2 and TRBJ1-6; TCRdb selects TRBD1, and the lack of DNA leaves this call unchecked. CDR3 length: 14 amino acids. CDR1 is SNHLY, CDR2 FYNNEI, per germline. The CDR3: CASRKTGNNSPLHF.

The V and J genes are TRBV20-1 and TRBJ1-2; TCRdb's D gene call, TRBD1, goes unchecked for lack of DNA. This CDR3 spans 11 amino acids. CDR1 and CDR2 (germline): DFQATT, SNEGSKA (reference sequence). CDR3 protein: CSAISQGTYTF.

The J gene is TRBJ1-3, the V gene TRBV7-9; the TCRdb call, TRBD1, lacks DNA for checking. Looked up from germline, CDR1 is SEHNR and CDR2 is FQNEAQ (reference sequence). The CDR3 extends over 15 amino acids. This chain's CDR3 is CASSLDPAPGNTIYF.

The CDR3 loop reads CASSSSLRLAGDGEQYF. The rearrangement links TRBV2 to TRBJ2-7; TCRdb lists TRBD2, though no DNA is available to test this call. CDR1 and CDR2 (germline): SNHLY, FYNNEI. The length of the CDR3 is 17 residues.

The chain employs TRBV6-6 and TRBJ2-4; TCRdb's D call, TRBD1, is unchecked because there is no DNA. Germline V gene sequence: CDR1 MNHNY, CDR2 SVGAGI (reference sequence). This CDR3 region has 17 residues. CDR3 amino acids: CASNPSQGIGAKNIQYF.

The chain recombines TRBV27 with TRBJ2-2. CDR3 length: 13 residues. CDR1 and CDR2 (germline): MNHEY, SMNVEV (reference sequence). The CDR3 loop is CASRTGYTGELFF.

The V and J genes are TRBV20-1 and TRBJ2-2. Per the germline V gene, CDR1 is DFQATT and CDR2 is SNEGSKA (reference sequence). The CDR3 runs to 12 residues. CDR3 residues: CSARAMGGELFF.

The V and J genes are TRBV6-5 and TRBJ2-7; as DNA is missing, the TRBD2 call by TCRdb cannot be tested. Germline-derived CDR1 and CDR2 are MNHEY and SVGAGI. The CDR3 consists of 14 residues. This chain's CDR3 is CASSPRGGSGGQYF.